The 20 T cell receptor beta chains below were found in one sample sequenced in a study of Ad26.COV2.S vaccination and SARS-CoV-2 variants. Clones were read by immunoSEQ multiplex PCR, and TCRdb kept only the in-frame ones, dropping some. The data hold about 410,000 clones, with 89% observed a single time. Stated treatment: roughly 19 received Ad26.COV2.S at low or high dose, single or two shots; 5 received placebo; per-sample allocation not given. The study sampled participants on day 63 after the first vaccine or placebo injection. The sample consisted of peripheral blood, taken in a trial of Ad26.COV2.S vaccine versus placebo. These receptors originate from a person between 18 and 65 years old who received the Ad26.COV2.S COVID-19 vaccine or a placebo.

This clone came up once. This sequence joins TRBV28 and TRBJ2-7, with 7 bases that match TRBD2. CDR3 size: 14 residues. Losses at the gene ends were 5 bases for V and 2 bases for J; bases not matched to a gene: 6. Germline loops: CDR1 MDHEN, CDR2 SYDVKM. This CDR3 is CASSPGGRTYEQYF. CDR3 in DNA: TGTGCCAGCAGTCCGGGCGGGAGAACCTACGAGCAGTACTTC.

This clone was counted between two and nine times. This chain uses TRBV6-5 with TRBJ2-5; 9 nucleotides line up with TRBD2. The length of the CDR3 is 15 residues. J lost 6 bases, V lost 6 bases, and 11 bases had no gene match. Germline V CDR1 and CDR2: MNHEY, SVGAGI. This CDR3 reads CASREGAGGLQTQYF. The CDR3 DNA reads as TGTGCCAGCAGGGAGGGAGCGGGGGGTCTACAGACCCAGTACTTC.

The J gene is TRBJ1-2, the V gene TRBV30, with no clear D. V lost 3 bases to trimming and J lost 8 bases, with 13 bases between them. Looked up from germline, CDR1 is GTSNPN and CDR2 is SVGIG (reference sequence). The CDR3 has 12 amino acids. As DNA, the CDR3 is TGTGCCTGGAGCCCGGGAGAGAGCGGCTACACCTTC. Residues: CAWSPGESGYTF.

The chain combines TRBV5-1 with TRBJ1-2; 12 bases align to TRBD1. This CDR3 is built from 15 residues. With 2 bases clipped from V and 6 bases from J, the junction kept 5 bases outside the gene matches. The germline gives CDR1 SGHRS, CDR2 YFSETQ. CDR3 region: CASSFSGTGGDGYTF. DNA of the CDR3: TGCGCCAGCAGCTTTTCCGGGACAGGGGGCGATGGCTACACCTTC.

This sequence joins TRBV12-5 and TRBJ2-3, with D possibly being TRBD1 (6 bases). This CDR3 spans 15 amino acids. The germline V gene has CDR1 LGHNT and CDR2 FRNRAP. The ends were cut back, 4 bases at V and 2 bases at J, with 13 bases in the middle. CDR3 nucleotide sequence: TGTGCTAGTGGTTCAGGGGAAGGTCTCACAGATACGCAGTATTTT. It encodes CASGSGEGLTDTQYF.

The genes are TRBV10-2 and TRBJ2-1, with 9 bases matching TRBD2. Germline V gives CDR1 WSHSY, CDR2 SAAADI. This CDR3 spans 13 amino acids. V trimming: 10 bases; J trimming: 6 bases; junction bases outside the gene matches: 7. The chain's CDR3 is CATKLAGANEQFF. The CDR3 coding sequence is TGCGCCACCAAACTAGCGGGCGCCAATGAGCAGTTCTTC.

This chain uses TRBV6-5 with TRBJ1-1; no clear D gene. The V gene lost 0 bases and the J gene lost 2 bases, with 7 bases spanning the gap. The CDR3 spans 14 residues. The germline V gene has CDR1 MNHEY and CDR2 SVGAGI. CDR3 DNA sequence: TGTGCCAGCAGTTACTCAGAGATAAACACTGAAGCTTTCTTT. The encoded protein is CASSYSEINTEAFF.

V gene TRBV4-1 combines with J gene TRBJ2-7; D is undetermined. V was clipped by 1 base and J by 2 bases, with 9 bases between them. Germline V gene sequence: CDR1 MGHRA, CDR2 YSYEKL. This CDR3 has 14 amino acids. The CDR3 DNA follows: TGCGCCAGCAGCCAAGGGTGGGGAACCTACGAGCAGTACTTC. As protein: CASSQGWGTYEQYF.

This clone showed up just a few times. This sequence joins TRBV6-5 and TRBJ2-2; either TRBD1 or TRBD2 may supply D (5 bases each). Germline values: CDR1 MNHEY, CDR2 SVGAGI. This CDR3 is 13 amino acids long. The DNA for the CDR3 is TGTGCAGGGACGGGTAGAGACACCGGGGAGCTGTTTTTT. Protein product: CAGTGRDTGELFF.

This clone has just one count. The V gene is TRBV27, the J gene TRBJ1-4; the D gene is possibly TRBD1 (6 bases). V lost 6 bases and J lost 6, with 14 bases in between. The CDR3 has 14 residues. Germline CDR1 and CDR2: MNHEY and SMNVEV (reference sequence). The CDR3 here is CASSRRDNYEKLFF. The CDR3 coding sequence is TGTGCCAGCAGCCGGCGGGACAATTATGAAAAACTGTTTTTT.

The chain has TRBV6-6 and TRBJ2-1; 12 nucleotides match TRBD2. V shed 6 bases, J shed 7 bases, and the junction held 7 bases outside the gene matches. Germline V gene lookup returns CDR1 MNHNY and CDR2 SVGAGI (reference sequence). The CDR3 sequence is 15 residues long. The CDR3 DNA reads TGTGCCAGCAGCTCTAGCGGGAGGGCGCGGAATGAGCAGTTCTTC. Residues: CASSSSGRARNEQFF.

CDR3 in amino acids: CATSDCDRQVSYEQYF. The CDR3 DNA reads TGTGCCACCAGTGATTGCGACAGGCAGGTATCCTACGAGCAGTACTTC. This sequence joins TRBV24-1 and TRBJ2-7; tentative D call: TRBD1 (6 bases). The V gene's germline CDR1 is KGHDR and CDR2 SFDVKD. V was shortened by 2 bases and J by 1 base, with 14 bases between the two germline ends. This CDR3 is 16 amino acids long.

This clone has just one count. The CDR3 sequence is CASSRGQTYEQYF. For the CDR3, the DNA is TGTGCCAGCAGCCGGGGACAGACCTACGAGCAGTACTTC. The chain recombines TRBV6-2 or TRBV6-3 with TRBJ2-7, with 7 bases identical to TRBD1. The CDR3 is 13 residues long. V lost 6 bases to trimming and J lost 2 bases; unmatched junction nucleotides: 4. The germline V gene encodes CDR1 MNHEY and CDR2 SVGEGT.

This chain joins TRBV10-1 and TRBJ2-5; tentative D call: TRBD2 (5 bases). Germline values: CDR1 WNHNN, CDR2 SYGVQD (reference sequence). The CDR3 has 13 amino acids. The ends were cut back, 5 bases at V and 3 bases at J, with 10 bases in the middle. This CDR3 is CASSPDWKETQYF. CDR3 nucleotides: TGCGCCAGCAGTCCGGACTGGAAAGAGACCCAGTACTTC.

A remark on this clone: Additional DNA sequences in this sample encode the identical CDR3. V and J are TRBV11-2 and TRBJ2-3; D is unclear. The CDR3 is made up of 12 amino acids. Germline CDR1 is SGHAT and CDR2 is FQNNGV. Trimming removed 5 bases at V and 4 bases at J, with 7 bases between. In nucleotides, the CDR3 is TGTGCCAGCAGCCCCTCAGCAGATACGCAGTATTTT. Amino acids: CASSPSADTQYF.

The CDR3 is CASSLFGAGDTQYF. The CDR3 nucleotides are TGTGCCAGCAGCTTATTTGGGGCCGGGGATACGCAGTATTTT. This chain links TRBV7-8 with TRBJ2-3; perhaps TRBD1 as D (5 bases). Per germline, CDR1 SGHVS and CDR2 FQNEAQ. The CDR3 covers 14 residues. The V and J ends lost 2 bases and 6 bases respectively, with 12 bases between them.

The chain links TRBV15 to TRBJ2-7; D perhaps matches TRBD2 (5 bases). The V and J ends lost 0 bases and 6 bases respectively, with 9 bases between them. The V gene's germline CDR1 is LNHNV and CDR2 YYDKDF (reference sequence). There are 13 residues in the CDR3. CDR3 residues: CATSRDPRGEQYF. The DNA of the CDR3 is TGTGCCACCAGCAGAGACCCCCGGGGCGAGCAGTACTTC.

The rearrangement links TRBV6-5 to TRBJ2-5, with TRBD1 matching 7 bases. This CDR3 is 15 amino acids long. The V segment lost 7 bases and the J segment 3 bases; nucleotides outside the gene matches: 11. The V gene's germline CDR1 is MNHEY and CDR2 SVGAGI. In DNA form, the CDR3 reads TGTGCCAGCACCGCGACAGGGTTAAGTGAAGAGACCCAGTACTTC. It codes for CASTATGLSEETQYF.

The V call is TRBV15, the J call TRBJ2-5, with D hard to call. CDR1 LNHNV and CDR2 YYDKDF come from the germline V gene (reference sequence). Trimming took off 2 bases at V and 2 bases at J, with 6 bases between the two ends. CDR3 length equals 13 residues. The CDR3 nucleotides are TGTGCCACCAGCAGACCGGATCAAGAGACCCAGTACTTC. It encodes CATSRPDQETQYF.

The V gene is TRBV19, the J gene TRBJ1-2; 7 positions agree with TRBD1. The CDR3 totals 15 residues. Germline V gene lookup returns CDR1 LNHDA and CDR2 SQIVND (reference sequence). The ends lost 6 bases at V and 0 bases at J; junction bases unmatched: 7. The CDR3 region is CASRPTGQPNYGYTF. The CDR3 DNA reads as TGTGCCAGTAGACCGACAGGGCAACCTAACTATGGCTACACCTTC.